This TCR beta chain was sequenced for a study of patients and donors after allogeneic stem cell transplantation. TCRdb reanalysed the RT-PCR reads using MiXCR and keeps one entry per CDR3 protein. The sample records about 400,000 distinct CDR3 sequences, about a sixth being singletons. CDR1 and CDR2 from the germline V gene are MNHNS and SASEGT. V was pared by 0 bases and J by 0 bases, with 9 bases between. The CDR3 runs to 16 residues. The source is a human donor who was either an allogeneic HSCT recipient or a stem cell or donor lymphocyte infusion donor (not recorded which). It is not recorded whose cells these are; they may come from a transplant donor. This chain uses TRBV6-1 with TRBJ1-5; D is uncertain. Sequencing input: blood, either unsorted or a sorted T cell fraction (not recorded which). The CDR3 DNA follows: TGTGCCAGCAGTGAAGCCCCCCAGTATAGCAATCAGCCCCAGCATTTT. It encodes CASSEAPQYSNQPQHF.